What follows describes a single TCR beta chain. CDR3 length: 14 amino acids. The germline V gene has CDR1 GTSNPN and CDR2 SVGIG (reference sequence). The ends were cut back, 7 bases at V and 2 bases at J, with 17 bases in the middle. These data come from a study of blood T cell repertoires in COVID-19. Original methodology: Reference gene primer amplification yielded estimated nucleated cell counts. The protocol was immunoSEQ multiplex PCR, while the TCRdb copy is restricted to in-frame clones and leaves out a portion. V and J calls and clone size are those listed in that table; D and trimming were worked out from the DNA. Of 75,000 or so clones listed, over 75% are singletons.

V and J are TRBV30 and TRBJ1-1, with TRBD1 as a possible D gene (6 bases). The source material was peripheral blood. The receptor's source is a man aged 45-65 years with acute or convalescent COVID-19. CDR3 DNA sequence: TGTGCCTTCAGACGGTCTGGGGGCAACACTGAAGCTTTCTTT. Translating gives CAFRRSGGNTEAFF.